This T cell receptor beta chain comes out of a study of human thymus T cells. Study results and limitations: Unrelated individuals had highly overlapping thymic repertoires, as reported in related research. Apparent bias marked the V and J gene usage of thymic and blood repertoires.

Clones were sequenced by immunoSEQ multiplex PCR, and TCRdb holds only the in-frame ones, with some missing. The table lists 60,000 to 75,000 clones, 85% to 95% of them singletons. With respect to this clone: As yet, its antigen is unknown.

V was clipped by 5 bases and J by 3 bases, with 29 bases between them. Germline loops: CDR1 SGHTA, CDR2 FQGNSA. The CDR3 loop spans 19 amino acids. The study used thymus tissue resected during corrective heart surgery. The sequence was obtained from a girl less than two years old with a congenital heart defect but otherwise immunologically healthy. The chain employs TRBV7-2 and TRBJ2-7; maybe TRBD2 (5 bases). The sequenced sample was thymus tissue. The DNA for the CDR3 is TGTGCCAGCAGCCCGCCCGTGAGGGCAGGCGGATATGGGCACTACGAGCAGTACTTC. As protein: CASSPPVRAGGYGHYEQYF.